The 30 T cell receptor delta chains below all came from one sample that was sequenced in a study of γδ T cells in repeated Plasmodium falciparum infection. Gammadelta T cells were flow-sorted from PBMC into Vgamma9/Vdelta2+ and Vdelta2-negative populations for bulk analysis. TCRdb reanalyzed the multiplex PCR reads using CATT. The sample lists around 82,000 delta-chain clones; more than 1.4% were seen once. Sequences were obtained from gamma-delta T cells from blood. The origin of the receptors is a pool of human donors (malaria-infected and uninfected, not separated).

This clone was observed a handful of times. This DNA's translation and the protein TCRdb lists, from a much larger clone, do not match at residue 2, likely due to a read error; the protein shown is translated from the DNA. The rearrangement uses TRDV2 and TRDJ1, with TRDD3 matching over 12 bases. This CDR3 has 22 residues. CDR1 is GEAIGNYY, CDR2 EKD, per germline. This CDR3 reads CSCDTPDSGPLGDTPDTDKLIF. CDR3 in DNA: TGTTCCTGTGACACCCCCGATTCAGGCCCACTGGGGGATACTCCGGACACCGATAAACTCATCTTT.

This clone was found a few times. The TCRdb protein, from a much larger clone, departs from this DNA's translation at residue 17, likely by read error; the protein shown derives from the DNA. The chain recombines TRDV1 with TRDJ1, with 7 positions matching TRDD3. Germline V lookup: CDR1 TSWWSYY, CDR2 QGS. This CDR3 region has 21 residues. CDR3 in DNA: TGTGCTCTTGGGGAACGTCCGAGGTACTGGGGAATGGTTCGGTACACCGGTAAACTCATCTTT. Residues: CALGERPRYWGMVRYTGKLIF.

This clone was seen ten or more times. The sample contains more than one DNA sequence encoding this CDR3. This chain joins TRDV1 and TRDJ1, with 8 bases that match TRDD3. This CDR3 spans 19 amino acids. Trimming removed 2 bases from V and 3 bases from J; junction bases left unmatched: 17. The germline V gene encodes CDR1 TSWWSYY and CDR2 QGS. The CDR3 sequence is CALGETHLGDTKQSDKLIF. The CDR3 nucleotides are TGTGCTCTTGGGGAAACCCACCTAGGGGATACTAAACAATCCGATAAACTCATCTTT.

This clone has a handful of counts. The translation of this DNA and the TCRdb protein of a much larger clone differ at residue 7, probably owing to a read error; the protein shown here is translated from the DNA. The J gene is TRDJ1, the V gene TRDV3; 7 nucleotides match TRDD3. Per germline, CDR1 TVYSNPD and CDR2 GDNSRS (reference sequence). There are 15 residues in the CDR3. V shed 4 bases, J shed 1 base, and the junction held 12 bases outside the gene matches. The CDR3 is CASYRNWGGTDKLIF. The DNA for the CDR3 is TGTGCCTCCTACCGGAACTGGGGAGGCACCGATAAACTCATCTTT.

Worth noting for this clone: A far bigger clonotype differs at one base, so this is likely a read error. Distinct nucleotide sequences in the sample also encode this CDR3. The chain employs TRDV1 and TRDJ1; possible D gene TRDD2, 5 bases. TCRdb carries no J gene annotation; the J gene was assigned here by matching the DNA with germline. V was clipped by 2 bases and J by 8 bases, with 21 bases between them. CDR3 size: 16 residues. Germline V lookup: CDR1 TSWWSYY, CDR2 QGS. CDR3 sequence (DNA): TGTGCTCTTGGGGAAATCAATACCCTACTACCAGTCAAACTCATCTTT. Protein product: CALGEINTLLPVKLIF.

A remark on this clone: It differs at one base from a far larger clone, so likely a read error. At the DNA level, this CDR3 is encoded by other sequences in the same sample as well. No J gene was named, though the V gene is TRAV38-2/DV8; the table names TRDD3, a call not compared with the DNA. The germline V gene has CDR1 TSESDYY and CDR2 QEAYKQQN. CDR3 length: 19 amino acids. Here the CDR3 reads CAYRSQSFLSLWGYLGLIF. The CDR3 region has the DNA TGTGCTTATAGGAGCCAATCATTCCTATCTTTGTGGGGATACCTTGGACTCATCTTC.

To note about this clone: This DNA's translation and the protein TCRdb lists, from a much larger clone, do not match at residue 12, likely due to a read error; the protein shown is translated from the DNA. CDR3 sequence (DNA): TGTGCTTATAGCGTCTTCGCCCCTGGCAGGGGGGCCAGCACCGATAAACTCATCTTT. It specifies CAYSVFAPGRGASTDKLIF. The chain recombines TRAV38-2/DV8 with TRDJ1; D perhaps matches TRDD3 (5 bases). Because TCRdb records no J gene, it was assigned here through a match of the DNA to germline. This CDR3 has 19 amino acids. Trimming removed 5 bases at V and 1 base at J, with 27 bases between. Germline CDR1 reads TSESDYY; CDR2 reads QEAYKQQN.

Notes on this clone: A far larger clone differs by one base, so this is likely a read error. In the same sample, other DNA sequences code for this CDR3. The genes are TRDV1 and TRDJ1; TRDD3 agrees at 10 bases. Germline loops: CDR1 TSWWSYY, CDR2 QGS. CDR3 size: 15 residues. CDR3 bases: TGTGCTCTTGTCCTCGACTGGGGGATTCCCGATAAGCTCATCTTT. It encodes CALVLDWGIPDKLIF.

On this clone itself: This DNA's translation differs at residue 13 from TCRdb's protein, which comes from a much larger clone; a read error is likely, and the protein shown is translated from the DNA. This chain links TRDV1 with TRDJ1; D not resolved. The CDR3 runs 19 residues. Trimming took off 1 base at V and 1 base at J, with 22 bases between the two ends. Germline assignment: CDR1 TSWWSYY and CDR2 QGS. CDR3 nucleotide sequence: TGTGCTCTTGGGGAACCGAGTGCCTCCTGCGAATCTGGCACCGATAAACTCATCTTT. Its translation is CALGEPSASCESGTDKLIF.

About this clone itself: A read error is likely here: a far larger clone is one base away. The sample holds other DNA sequences that translate to the same CDR3. The J gene is TRDJ1, the V gene TRDV1; weak D call: TRDD3 (5 bases). Germline CDR1 reads TSWWSYY; CDR2 reads QGS. This CDR3 region has 19 residues. CDR3 in amino acids: CALGERSEFFWAYTDKLIF. CDR3 DNA: TGTGCCCTTGGGGAAAGGTCCGAGTTCTTCTGGGCGTACACCGATAAACTCATCTTT.

This clone was seen at least ten times. The identical CDR3 is also encoded by other nucleotide sequences in the sample. The rearrangement uses TRDV1 and TRDJ1; 7 nucleotides line up with TRDD3. This CDR3 has 18 residues. V lost 1 base, J lost 0 bases, and 11 bases stayed unmatched. CDR1 is TSWWSYY, CDR2 QGS, per germline. The CDR3: CALGEPCKGWGNTDKLIF. DNA of the CDR3: TGTGCTCTTGGGGAACCGTGTAAAGGGTGGGGGAACACCGATAAACTCATCTTT.

Remarks on this clone: The likely explanation is a read error, given a far larger clone one base away. Other DNA sequences in this specimen translate into the identical CDR3. This chain links TRDV1 with TRDJ1; a weak D match, TRDD1 (5 bases). Germline-derived CDR1 and CDR2 are TSWWSYY and QGS. The V and J ends lost 1 base and 4 bases respectively, with 10 bases between them. This CDR3 spans 14 amino acids. The chain's CDR3 is CALGERRKYDKLIF. In DNA, the CDR3 is TGTGCTCTTGGGGAACGGCGTAAATACGATAAACTCATCTTT.

As for this clone: The protein TCRdb gives is from a much larger clone and does not agree with this DNA's translation at residue 11, likely a read error; the protein shown here comes from the DNA. The gene calls are TRDV1 and TRDJ1; D is unresolved. This CDR3 is built from 12 residues. CDR1 is TSWWSYY and CDR2 is QGS in the germline V gene. CDR3 amino acids: CALGAVSQKLTF. CDR3 DNA sequence: TGTGCTCTTGGGGCCGTTTCCCAAAAACTCACCTTT.

This clone was recorded a few times. It is likely a read error: a sequence one base away is far more abundant. Other DNA sequences in the sample encode the same CDR3. The rearrangement links TRDV1 to TRDJ1, with TRDD3 matching 13 bases. CDR1 is TSWWSYY, CDR2 QGS, per germline. The trim removed 0 bases at V and 10 bases at J, leaving 32 bases unmatched. The CDR3 covers 24 residues. CDR3 amino acids: CALGELVPSYKLASTGGYALTLIF. CDR3 sequence (DNA): TGTGCTCTTGGGGAACTAGTCCCTAGCTATAAGCTGGCATCGACTGGGGGATACGCTTTAACACTCATCTTT.

The gene calls are TRDV1 and TRDJ1; TRDD3 aligns across 7 bases. Trimming removed 5 bases from V and 8 bases from J; junction bases left unmatched: 5. CDR1 TSWWSYY and CDR2 QGS come from the germline V gene. This CDR3 is 12 amino acids long. The CDR3 spells CALGLLGQKLIF. The DNA of the CDR3 is TGTGCTCTTGGGCTACTGGGGCAGAAACTCATCTTT.

This clone was picked up a small number of times. The protein given by TCRdb reflects a much larger clone and differs at residue 16 from this DNA's translation, likely from a read error; the protein shown is the DNA's translation. There is no J gene call, but TRDV1 is given as the V gene; TRDD3, the table's D call, was not compared with the DNA. CDR1 TSWWSYY and CDR2 QGS come from the germline V gene. The length of the CDR3 is 17 residues. The CDR3: CALGERKGAQYTDKLTF. The CDR3 DNA follows: TGTGCTCTTGGGGAACGCAAGGGAGCCCAGTACACCGATAAACTCACCTTT.

This clone was seen repeatedly, ten times or more. This chain connects TRDV1 to TRDJ1, with 10 bases identical to TRDD3. V lost 0 bases and J lost 2; bases outside the gene matches: 36. In germline, CDR1 is TSWWSYY, CDR2 QGS. The CDR3 runs 27 residues. The CDR3 is CALGELVFLQSGGYHLRLAYRTDKLIF. CDR3 DNA: TGTGCTCTTGGGGAACTAGTCTTCCTACAATCTGGGGGATATCACCTCCGACTGGCGTATCGTACCGATAAACTCATCTTT.

With regard to this clone: It differs at one base from a far larger clone, so likely a read error. The sample has other DNA sequences that encode this CDR3 too. No J gene call was made, and the V gene is TRDV2; the D call of TRDD3 is as the table states it, not checked on the DNA. The CDR3 sequence is 14 residues long. Per the germline V gene, CDR1 is GEAIGNYY and CDR2 is EKD. CDR3 bases: TGTGCCTGTGACAACTTGGGGGACACCGATAAGCTCATCTTT. It translates to CACDNLGDTDKLIF.

This clone was seen at least ten times. With a far larger clone one base away, a read error is the likely cause. The same CDR3 also results from other DNA sequences found in this sample. The V call is TRDV2, the J call TRDJ2, with 12 bases identical to TRDD3. The J gene is not listed in TCRdb, so it was assigned here from a DNA match to germline. The CDR3 runs 15 residues. Germline V gives CDR1 GEAIGNYY, CDR2 EKD. This chain's CDR3 is CACDTVLGDTAQLFF. Here the CDR3 DNA reads TGTGCCTGTGACACCGTACTGGGGGATACAGCGCAACTCTTCTTT.

Concerning this clone: The protein held in TCRdb is that of a much larger clone and does not match this DNA's translation at residue 16, likely because of a read error; the protein shown is translated from the DNA. The CDR3 here is CALGDALPSYQVLGDVGYTDKLIF. DNA of the CDR3: TGTGCTCTTGGGGACGCGCTTCCTTCCTACCAGGTACTGGGGGACGTCGGGTACACCGATAAACTCATCTTT. This chain uses TRDV1 with TRDJ1; the D call may be TRDD2 or TRDD3 (9 bases each). V was shortened by 3 bases and J by 0 bases, with 38 bases between the two germline ends. CDR3 length: 24 amino acids. In germline, CDR1 is TSWWSYY, CDR2 QGS.

A word on this clone: A far bigger clonotype differs at one base, so this is likely a read error. Other nucleotide sequences from this sample produce the same CDR3. V usage is TRDV1 and J usage is TRDJ1, with D possibly TRDD3 on 6 matching bases. Germline V gene data show CDR1 as TSWWSYY and CDR2 as QGS. CDR3 length: 17 amino acids. V was cut by 2 bases and J by 5 bases, with 21 bases left in between. The chain's CDR3 is CALGEYSLGYYRDKLIF. The CDR3 DNA follows: TGTGCTCTTGGGGAATACAGCCTGGGGTACTACCGGGATAAACTCATCTTT.

Concerning this clone: The likely explanation is a read error, given a far larger clone one base away. This same CDR3 is encoded by further DNA sequences in the sample. The chain carries TRDV2 and TRDJ1, with D perhaps matching TRDD3 (5 bases). The J gene, not given by TCRdb, was assigned here from a germline match of the nucleotide sequence. This CDR3 has 16 amino acids. Germline V gene data show CDR1 as GEAIGNYY and CDR2 as EKD. Between the trimmed V and J ends, which lost 1 base and 8 bases, there was a span of 22 bases. The CDR3 reads CACDTGAYWKKEKLIF. The CDR3 DNA is TGTGCCTGTGACACGGGGGCGTACTGGAAGAAGGAGAAACTCATCTTT.

At least ten counts were recorded for this clone. This likely came from a read error, as a far larger clone is one base away. Other nucleotide sequences in the sample specify the same CDR3. J gene calling gave no result, while the V gene is TRDV2; TRDD3 reflects the table's D call only, with no check against the DNA. CDR1 GEAIGNYY and CDR2 EKD come from the germline V gene. The CDR3 length is 17 residues. CDR3 protein: CACDPVGAPGDTDKLIF. CDR3 coding DNA: TGTGCCTGTGACCCAGTGGGGGCCCCGGGGGACACCGATAAGCTCATCTTT.

As regards this clone: TCRdb records a much larger clone's protein for this DNA, with a difference at residue 5 that likely arises from a read error; the protein given is the translation of the DNA. The chain is built from TRDV2 and TRDJ3, with 11 bases that match TRDD3. The J gene, missing from TCRdb, was assigned here through DNA to germline matching. The CDR3 has 19 residues. Per the germline V gene, CDR1 is GEAIGNYY and CDR2 is EKD. J lost 3 bases, V lost 3 bases, and 9 bases had no gene match. This CDR3 is CACDAVGTGGYWDTRQMFF. In DNA, the CDR3 is TGTGCCTGTGACGCCGTGGGAACTGGGGGATACTGGGACACCCGACAGATGTTTTTC.

Only a few counts were recorded for this clone. A far more abundant clone sits one base away, making this likely a read error. This same CDR3 is encoded by further DNA sequences in the sample. This chain links TRDV2 with TRDJ1; 10 bases align to TRDD3. Here the J gene came from matching the DNA to germline, since TCRdb omits it. CDR1 and CDR2 (germline): GEAIGNYY, EKD. CDR3 length: 16 residues. V lost 6 bases to trimming and J lost 0 bases; unmatched junction nucleotides: 9. CDR3 nucleotides: TGTGCCTGTACCGGGGGATACGCTGGGGACACCGATAAACTCATCTTT. Its translation: CACTGGYAGDTDKLIF.

This clone was found a few times. The protein recorded in TCRdb matches a much larger clone and deviates from this DNA's translation at residue 6, suggesting a read error; the protein here is obtained by translating the DNA. This chain links TRDV1 with TRDJ1; D gene unclear. The J gene, missing from TCRdb, was assigned here through DNA to germline matching. The CDR3 length is 22 residues. V gave up 3 bases and J gave up 0 bases, with 32 bases separating them. The V gene's germline CDR1 is TSWWSYY and CDR2 QGS. Written as DNA, the CDR3 is TGTGCTCTTGGGGAGAGATTTTCTACGAGTAGAGGGACCGTACCGTACACCGATAAACTCATCTTT. It specifies CALGERFSTSRGTVPYTDKLIF.

This clone was detected ten times or more. The chain uses TRDV1 and TRDJ1, with no clear D. Because TCRdb records no J gene, it was assigned here through a match of the DNA to germline. V lost 1 base to trimming and J lost 3 bases, with 24 bases between them. The length of the CDR3 is 19 residues. The germline gives CDR1 TSWWSYY, CDR2 QGS. The DNA for the CDR3 is TGTGCTCTTGGGGAACCATCATTCGAGGGACCCGGCAGTTCCGATAAACTCATCTTT. Residues: CALGEPSFEGPGSSDKLIF.

This clone turned up a few times. A far larger clone is one nucleotide away, so this likely arose from a read error. The sample carries other DNA sequences with the same CDR3. The genes are TRDV2 and TRDJ1; TRDD3 matches 10 bases. Germline V gives CDR1 GEAIGNYY, CDR2 EKD. With 1 base clipped from V and 10 bases from J, the junction kept 8 bases outside the gene matches. The CDR3 loop spans 14 amino acids. CDR3 nucleotide sequence: TGTGCCTGTGACACGTTGGGGGATACCCGTGGACTCATCTTT. It encodes CACDTLGDTRGLIF.

A note on this clone: A read error is the likely source, as a far larger clone sits one nucleotide away. This sample also contains other DNA sequences that code for the same CDR3. The chain uses TRDV1 and TRDJ1; 9 nucleotides agree with TRDD3. The J gene comes from matching the DNA to germline here; TCRdb lacks it. The germline CDR1 and CDR2 sequences are TSWWSYY and QGS. There are 21 residues in the CDR3. The CDR3 nucleotides read TGTGCCCTTGGGGAACTCGCCTATCGTACTCGGGGATACGCGGGCACCGATAAACTCATCTTT. Its translation: CALGELAYRTRGYAGTDKLIF.

This clone showed up just a few times. For this DNA, TCRdb reports the protein of a much larger clone, which diverges at residue 11, most likely from a read error; the protein presented here is translated directly from the DNA. The chain has TRDV1 and TRDJ1; a weak D match, TRDD3 (5 bases). The J gene was missing in TCRdb and was found by matching the end of the DNA to germline. The V gene lost 3 bases and the J gene lost 2 bases, with 34 bases spanning the gap. This CDR3 comprises 22 residues. CDR1 TSWWSYY and CDR2 QGS come from the germline V gene. The CDR3 DNA reads as TGTGCTCTTGGGGACCATCACTACTTCTTTCGCTGGGCCGCCCTCCGTACCGATAAACTCATCTTT. This encodes CALGDHHYFFRWAALRTDKLIF.